The entry below describes one TCR beta chain. The sample comes from a study of blood T cell repertoires in COVID-19. Profiling relied on immunoSEQ multiplex PCR, and the TCRdb table lists in-frame clones only, not all of them. The sample lists roughly 150,000 clones, roughly 85% occurring once. V shed 1 base, J shed 8 bases, and the junction held 10 bases outside the gene matches. CDR1 is SGHVS and CDR2 is FQNEAQ in the germline V gene. The CDR3 consists of 17 residues. Sequenced sample: peripheral blood. V is TRBV7-8 and J is TRBJ1-3, with 11 bases that match TRBD1. The TCR was taken from a woman of 80 years or more with acute or convalescent COVID-19. The CDR3 region has the DNA TGTGCCAGCAGCTTAGGCTGGGGAGGGACAGGGGGATACACCATATATTTT. It is translated as CASSLGWGGTGGYTIYF. The whole variable domain, remainder taken from reference TRBV7-8 and TRBJ1-3, is GAGVSQSPRYKVAKRGQDVALRCDPISGHVSLFWYQQALGQGPEFLTYFQNEAQLDKSGLPSDRFFAERPEGSVSTLKIQRTQQEDSAVYLCASSLGWGGTGGYTIYFGEGSWLTVV.